This entry features one TCR beta chain sequence. Its target is not known. A multiplex PCR was run with 60 Vbeta primers and 13 Jbeta primers. Clones were read by immunoSEQ multiplex PCR, and TCRdb kept only the in-frame ones, dropping some. The table includes about 150,000 clones, 70% to 80% detected once. The data originate from a study of cytomegalovirus exposure and HLA in healthy donors. The CDR3 contains 14 residues. V was cut by 2 bases and J by 4 bases, with 11 bases left in between. Germline V gene data show CDR1 as MNHNY and CDR2 as SVGAGI (reference sequence). The study, taken as a whole, reports: An apparent linkage of common viral pathogens to several of the most significant clusters emerged in a later analysis. Donor immune exposure was known only as CMV serostatus. Rarity characterized most TCR sequences, yet some public TCRs appeared in many donors. When analyzed later, the rates of TCR association showed variation by HLA locus, with DRB1 the most and HLA-C the fewest.

V and J are TRBV6-6 and TRBJ1-1; a weak D match, TRBD1 (5 bases). The sequenced sample was PBMCs. The receptor was derived from a young man in good health and CMV-seropositive. This chain's CDR3 is CASSYRQGGTEAFF. DNA of the CDR3: TGTGCCAGCAGTTACCGGCAGGGAGGCACTGAAGCTTTCTTT.